This TCR beta chain was found in a study of cytomegalovirus exposure and HLA in healthy donors. A word on this clone: No antigen is known for it.

Study-level findings and limits: Trimming of TCR beta V- and J-genes showed a link, identified in a later analysis, to a missense DCLRE1C variant. In a later analysis, TCR association rates varied by HLA locus: DRB1 most, HLA-C fewest. In an earlier analysis, most TCR beta V segments were productive about 87% or about 30% of the time. In a later analysis, the majority of CMV-associated beta chains seemingly showed HLA restriction.

The PCR ran on 60 Vbeta and 13 Jbeta primers. Only in-frame clones appear in the TCRdb table, and some are missing; sequencing was by immunoSEQ multiplex PCR. The sample carries 60,000 to 100,000 clones, around 78% recorded once. Germline loops: CDR1 LNHNV, CDR2 YYDKDF (reference sequence). J was trimmed by 6 bases and V by 9 bases; bases with no gene match: 11. The CDR3 has 14 residues. The material sequenced was PBMCs. The rearrangement joins TRBV15 to TRBJ2-1; 7 bases align to TRBD2. This sequence originates from a male donor in good health and CMV-seropositive. The DNA of the CDR3 is TGTGCCACTAATCCTGGGAGGGGAGGCAATGAGCAGTTCTTC. Translation: CATNPGRGGNEQFF.